This entry features one T cell receptor (beta chain) sequence. Antigen unknown. Looked up from germline, CDR1 is MNHNY and CDR2 is SVGAGI (reference sequence). CDR3 size: 14 residues. The germline V and J ends were trimmed by 2 bases and 8 bases, with 15 bases remaining between them. The source of the sample is a study of T cell responses to AZD1222 COVID-19 vaccine. Study-level results: With two AZD1222 doses given, Spike-specific TCR breadth and depth both rose.

The table came from immunoSEQ multiplex PCR; TCRdb's copy has only in-frame clones and leaves some out. Counted here are roughly 170,000 clones, approximately 94% occurring once; the ten biggest clones make up under 2%. This receptor was taken from an adult who received the AZD1222 COVID-19 vaccine. The chain has TRBV6-6 and TRBJ1-2; D possibly corresponds to TRBD1 (5 bases). The sample here was peripheral blood, taken 28 days after the second AZD1222 dose. CDR3 nucleotide sequence: TGTGCCAGCAGTTACCAGGCAGGGACTAGCGGCTACACCTTC. Its protein product is CASSYQAGTSGYTF.